One sample yielded the 26 T cell receptor beta chains listed below, sequenced in a study of blood T cell repertoires in COVID-19. Assay: immunoSEQ multiplex PCR; the TCRdb copy retains only in-frame clones and omits some. Counted here are over 85,000 clones, around 86% occurring once; the ten biggest clones make up 3%. The sequenced sample consisted of peripheral blood. The receptors stem from a man aged 50 or older with active or convalescent COVID-19.

The chain joins TRBV30 to TRBJ1-3, with D hard to call. Germline V gene data show CDR1 as GTSNPN and CDR2 as SVGIG (reference sequence). CDR3 length equals 16 residues. Trimming took off 1 base at V and 0 bases at J, with 13 bases between the two ends. In DNA form, the CDR3 reads TGTGCCTGGAGTGCCCTTAGTCGAACCTCTGGAAACACCATATATTTT. Its translation is CAWSALSRTSGNTIYF.

This chain links TRBV5-1 with TRBJ2-2, with D perhaps TRBD1 (7 bases). This CDR3 spans 12 amino acids. Per the germline V gene, CDR1 is SGHRS and CDR2 is YFSETQ. Trimming shortened V by 4 bases and J by 7 bases, and 8 bases separated the two germline ends. CDR3 nucleotide sequence: TGCGCCAGCAGCCAGGGGGGCGGGGAGCTGTTTTTT. Residues: CASSQGGGELFF. Using reference TRBV5-1 and TRBJ2-2 for the parts outside the CDR3, the full variable domain is KAGVTQTPRYLIKTRGQQVTLSCSPISGHRSVSWYQQTPGQGLQFLFEYFSETQRNKGNFPGRFSGRQFSNSRSEMNVSTLELGDSALYLCASSQGGGELFFGEGSRLTVL.

CDR3 in amino acids: CASSPGLAPPTQYF. As DNA, the CDR3 is TGTGCCAGCAGTCCGGGACTAGCCCCCCCGACCCAGTACTTC. The chain is built from TRBV28 and TRBJ2-5; TRBD2 aligns across 9 bases. CDR1 and CDR2 (germline): MDHEN, SYDVKM. The CDR3 length is 14 residues. Trimming took 5 bases from V and 7 from J; bases not matched to a gene: 8. Complete variable domain (other parts from reference TRBV28 and TRBJ2-5): DVKVTQSSRYLVKRTGEKVFLECVQDMDHENMFWYRQDPGLGLRLIYFSYDVKMKEKGDIPEGYSVSREKKERFSLILESASTNQTSMYLCASSPGLAPPTQYFGPGTRLLVL.

The chain uses TRBV7-2 and TRBJ2-4; 7 nucleotides match TRBD1. This CDR3 spans 15 amino acids. Germline lookup yields CDR1 SGHTA and CDR2 FQGNSA. V shed 6 bases, J shed 4 bases, and the junction held 9 bases outside the gene matches. DNA of the CDR3: TGTGCCAGCAGACCACCGGGACAGCAAAAAAACATTCAGTACTTC. This sequence encodes CASRPPGQQKNIQYF.

V and J are TRBV5-1 and TRBJ2-2, with 9 bases aligning to TRBD1. The J segment lost 2 bases and the V segment lost 4 bases, leaving 3 bases of the junction unmatched. This CDR3 region has 15 residues. Looked up from germline, CDR1 is SGHRS and CDR2 is YFSETQ. In DNA, the CDR3 is TGCGCCAGCAGCAAGGGACAGGGAAACACCGGGGAGCTGTTTTTT. The encoded protein is CASSKGQGNTGELFF.

About this clone itself: Distinct nucleotide sequences in the sample also encode this CDR3. This chain links TRBV9 with TRBJ1-5; D might be TRBD1 (5 bases). This CDR3 has 14 amino acids. Trimming took off 0 bases at V and 3 bases at J, with 7 bases between the two ends. The V gene's germline CDR1 is SGDLS and CDR2 YYNGEE. In nucleotides, the CDR3 is TGTGCCAGCAGCGTAGGACAGTCCAATCAGCCCCAGCATTTT. It yields the protein CASSVGQSNQPQHF. Combining the CDR3 with reference TRBV9 and TRBJ1-5 gives the whole variable domain DSGVTQTPKHLITATGQRVTLRCSPRSGDLSVYWYQQSLDQGLQFLIQYYNGEERAKGNILERFSAQQFPDLHSELNLSSLELGDSALYFCASSVGQSNQPQHFGDGTRLSIL.

Only one count was recorded for this clone. The J gene is TRBJ1-4, the V gene TRBV2; 8 bases are shared with TRBD1. Losses at the gene ends were 3 bases for V and 8 bases for J; bases not matched to a gene: 5. CDR1 is SNHLY, CDR2 FYNNEI, per germline. CDR3 length: 14 residues. This chain's CDR3 is CASSDTGGKEKLFF. CDR3 in DNA: TGTGCCAGCAGTGACACAGGGGGAAAGGAAAAACTGTTTTTT.

The J gene is TRBJ2-2, the V gene TRBV6-4, with TRBD2 as a possible D gene (7 bases). Between the trimmed V and J ends, which lost 11 bases and 5 bases, there was a span of 15 bases. CDR3 size: 13 residues. Germline V CDR1 and CDR2: MRHNA, SNTAGT. CDR3 in amino acids: CASTGGHTGELFF. The CDR3 nucleotides read TGTGCCTCAACCGGGGGGCATACCGGGGAGCTGTTTTTT.

The chain employs TRBV18 and TRBJ1-3; 7 bases align to TRBD1. The CDR3 has 14 residues. Losses at the gene ends were 2 bases for V and 4 bases for J; bases not matched to a gene: 2. CDR1 and CDR2 (germline): KGHSH, LQKENI. The CDR3: CASSPETGGNTIYF. For the CDR3, the DNA is TGTGCCAGCTCACCAGAGACAGGGGGAAACACCATATATTTT.

The chain carries TRBV7-9 and TRBJ1-2, with 7 bases aligning to TRBD1. Trimming cost V 1 base and J 8 bases; bases outside gene matches: 7. CDR1 SEHNR and CDR2 FQNEAQ come from the germline V gene (reference sequence). The CDR3 runs 14 residues. CDR3 nucleotides: TGTGCCAGCAGCTTAGGAACAGGGGCCGTGGGCTACACCTTC. Amino acid sequence: CASSLGTGAVGYTF.

The chain couples TRBV6-1 to TRBJ1-2; D possibly corresponds to TRBD1 (5 bases). Looked up from germline, CDR1 is MNHNS and CDR2 is SASEGT. The V end lost 4 bases, the J end lost 2 bases, and 20 bases lay between the germline ends. CDR3 length: 17 amino acids. The DNA for the CDR3 is TGTGCCAGCAGTGTAAAAGTAGTTGGGGCGAAAAACTATGGCTACACCTTC. Amino acid sequence: CASSVKVVGAKNYGYTF.

V usage is TRBV14 and J usage is TRBJ1-3; 8 bases align to TRBD1. The CDR3 loop spans 16 amino acids. Germline CDR1 SGHDN, CDR2 FVKESK. The V and J ends lost 3 bases and 0 bases, in that order; junction bases with no gene match: 4. The CDR3 bases are TGTGCCAGCAGCCACGGACAGGGTAACTCTGGAAACACCATATATTTT. This sequence encodes CASSHGQGNSGNTIYF. Based on the CDR3 plus reference TRBV14 and TRBJ1-3, the full variable domain is EAGVTQFPSHSVIEKGQTVTLRCDPISGHDNLYWYRRVMGKEIKFLLHFVKESKQDESGMPNNRFLAERTGGTYSTLKVQPAELEDSGVYFCASSHGQGNSGNTIYFGEGSWLTVV.

The J gene is TRBJ2-5, the V gene TRBV20-1; a weak D match, TRBD2 (5 bases). Germline V gene lookup returns CDR1 DFQATT and CDR2 SNEGSKA (reference sequence). The CDR3 has 13 amino acids. Trimming stripped 3 bases from V and 1 base from J, with 9 bases between. CDR3 nucleotides: TGCAGTGCTAGTGCTAGCTTCCAAGAGACCCAGTACTTC. It specifies CSASASFQETQYF.

Written as DNA, the CDR3 is TGTGCCAGTAGTGACTTTCAGGGAGGTCAGCCCCAGCATTTT. Its translation: CASSDFQGGQPQHF. The chain recombines TRBV19 with TRBJ1-5; D may be TRBD1 (5 bases). The V end lost 5 bases, the J end lost 6 bases, and 14 bases lay between the germline ends. The CDR3 extends over 14 amino acids. Germline V gene sequence: CDR1 LNHDA, CDR2 SQIVND (reference sequence).

The rearrangement joins TRBV7-2 to TRBJ2-1; D remains ambiguous. The germline CDR1 and CDR2 sequences are SGHTA and FQGNSA. The ends were cut back, 2 bases at V and 5 bases at J, with 4 bases in the middle. The CDR3 runs 12 residues. The CDR3 protein is CASSLYNNEQFF. CDR3 coding DNA: TGTGCCAGCAGCTTATATAACAATGAGCAGTTCTTC.

The table lists this clone with a few counts. The chain couples TRBV28 to TRBJ1-6; D call uncertain. The CDR3 is 16 amino acids. The V and J ends lost 5 bases and 5 bases respectively, with 16 bases between them. Germline CDR1 and CDR2: MDHEN and SYDVKM. DNA of the CDR3: TGTGCCAGCAGTCCCTATACCGGGTTTGATAATTCACCCCTCCACTTT. This translates into CASSPYTGFDNSPLHF.

The gene calls are TRBV5-1 and TRBJ2-7, with 8 bases that match TRBD2. J gave up 1 base and V 0 bases, and 3 bases lay outside the gene matches. Germline CDR1 and CDR2: SGHRS and YFSETQ. The CDR3 is made up of 15 amino acids. As DNA, the CDR3 is TGCGCCAGCAGCTTGGTAGCGGGGAGTTCCTACGAGCAGTACTTC. Its translation is CASSLVAGSSYEQYF.

J is TRBJ1-4 and V is TRBV2; no clear D. The germline V gene encodes CDR1 SNHLY and CDR2 FYNNEI. Trimming took off 5 bases at V and 7 bases at J, with 11 bases between the two ends. This CDR3 spans 13 amino acids. The CDR3 bases are TGTGCCAGCAGTAAGACCGGGAGTGAAAAACTGTTTTTT. This gives the protein CASSKTGSEKLFF.

This chain connects TRBV19 to TRBJ2-5; no clear D. The V gene's germline CDR1 is LNHDA and CDR2 SQIVND (reference sequence). The CDR3 consists of 12 residues. Trimming stripped 5 bases from V and 1 base from J, with 5 bases between. CDR3: CASSHIQETQYF. The DNA of the CDR3 is TGTGCCAGTAGTCACATCCAAGAGACCCAGTACTTC. Drawing the rest from reference TRBV19 and TRBJ2-5, the complete variable domain is DGGITQSPKYLFRKEGQNVTLSCEQNLNHDAMYWYRQDPGQGLRLIYYSQIVNDFQKGDIAEGYSVSREKKESFPLTVTSAQKNPTAFYLCASSHIQETQYFGPGTRLLVL.

This chain connects TRBV4-2 to TRBJ2-3; the match to TRBD2 covers 10 bases. J lost 1 base, V lost 0 bases, and 7 bases had no gene match. The CDR3 runs 18 residues. Germline V gives CDR1 LGHNA, CDR2 YNFKEQ. CDR3 loop: CASSQDLSGGGRTDTQYF. In DNA form, the CDR3 reads TGTGCCAGCAGCCAAGATCTGAGCGGGGGGGGCCGCACAGATACGCAGTATTTT.

This clone was counted a single time. The V gene is TRBV2, the J gene TRBJ2-3; no definite D call. Trimming shortened V by 7 bases and J by 6 bases, and 5 bases separated the two germline ends. Per the germline V gene, CDR1 is SNHLY and CDR2 is FYNNEI. The CDR3 has 10 residues. CDR3: CASTEDTQYF. The CDR3 bases are TGTGCCAGCACCGAGGATACGCAGTATTTT.

The chain carries TRBV7-2 and TRBJ2-5; 7 bases are a match to TRBD2. The CDR3 extends over 16 amino acids. With 4 bases clipped from V and 3 bases from J, the junction kept 11 bases outside the gene matches. Germline values: CDR1 SGHTA, CDR2 FQGNSA. DNA of the CDR3: TGTGCCAGCAGCTGGGTTGGGGCGGGGGTGAAAGAGACCCAGTACTTC. This codes for CASSWVGAGVKETQYF.

The chain couples TRBV3-1 (or the pseudogene TRBV3-2) to TRBJ1-1, with unresolved D. Germline CDR1 reads LGHDT; CDR2 reads YNNKEL (reference sequence). The CDR3 length is 12 residues. The ends were cut back, 2 bases at V and 2 bases at J, with 3 bases in the middle. CDR3 sequence reads: CASSQPNTEAFF. The CDR3 DNA is TGTGCCAGCAGCCAACCAAACACTGAAGCTTTCTTT.

The V and J genes are TRBV14 and TRBJ2-4, with 15 bases matching TRBD2. The ends lost 4 bases at V and 2 bases at J; junction bases unmatched: 12. Germline CDR1 reads SGHDN; CDR2 reads FVKESK. There are 20 residues in the CDR3. The CDR3 DNA follows: TGTGCCAGCAGCCCAGGGACTAGCGGGGGGTTCAAGGAGCCCAAAAACATTCAGTACTTC. As protein: CASSPGTSGGFKEPKNIQYF.

This clone has more than one count but fewer than ten. The genes are TRBV9 and TRBJ2-7; 13 positions match TRBD2. The germline CDR1 and CDR2 sequences are SGDLS and YYNGEE. The CDR3 is made up of 15 amino acids. The V gene end was trimmed by 2 bases and the J gene end by 2 bases; junction bases not matched to a gene: 1. As DNA, the CDR3 is TGTGCCAGCAGCGTTACTAGCGGGGGGGCCTACGAGCAGTACTTC. This gives the protein CASSVTSGGAYEQYF.

V and J are TRBV27 and TRBJ2-3; 9 bases are a match to TRBD2. Germline CDR1 and CDR2: MNHEY and SMNVEV (reference sequence). The V and J ends lost 1 base and 2 bases, in that order; junction bases with no gene match: 7. The CDR3 is made up of 17 amino acids. The CDR3 coding sequence is TGTGCCAGCAGTTTATATGGGGCGGGGGGGGTCACAGATACGCAGTATTTT. Its protein product is CASSLYGAGGVTDTQYF.